Below are 11 T cell receptor beta chains sequenced from a single sample in a study of T cell responses to AZD1222 COVID-19 vaccine (dated by TCRdb to about 2021). The time point label for this specimen denotes: about 28 days (+/-7) after the second vaccine dose. The method was the immunoSEQ multiplex PCR assay. TCRdb holds this immuneACCESS table with in-frame rearrangements only. Some clones are missing; in checked studies, unresolved V genes explain under half, and the rest has no known cause. The sample data list approximately 170,000 clones, and around 88% of these were observed just once. Around 10% of the sample is held by the ten biggest clonotypes. The sample here was peripheral blood, taken 28 days after the second AZD1222 dose. These TCRs come from an adult who received the AZD1222 COVID-19 vaccine.

V and J are TRBV30 and TRBJ1-1; D is perhaps TRBD1 (6 bases). The CDR3 covers 13 residues. Germline V lookup: CDR1 GTSNPN, CDR2 SVGIG (reference sequence). V lost 0 bases and J 8 bases, leaving 13 bases between the germline ends. The CDR3 region is CAWSVRGGREAFF. As DNA, the CDR3 is TGTGCCTGGAGTGTAAGAGGGGGACGGGAAGCTTTCTTT.

The genes are TRBV18 and TRBJ2-7; D is tentatively TRBD1 or TRBD2 (5 bases each). Germline CDR1 KGHSH, CDR2 LQKENI. With 4 bases removed from V and 2 bases from J, the gap between germline ends came to 15 bases. There are 15 residues in the CDR3. The CDR3 spells CASSLGTDGTYEQYF. The CDR3 nucleotides are TGTGCCAGCTCACTGGGGACCGATGGCACCTACGAGCAGTACTTC.

The J gene is TRBJ2-5, the V gene TRBV3-1 (or the pseudogene TRBV3-2); the match to TRBD1 covers 7 bases. This CDR3 spans 14 amino acids. Germline lookup yields CDR1 LGHDT and CDR2 YNNKEL (reference sequence). V lost 3 bases, J lost 4 bases, and 5 bases stayed unmatched. CDR3 sequence: CASSQAGGRETQYF. The CDR3 DNA follows: TGTGCCAGCAGCCAGGCAGGGGGACGAGAGACCCAGTACTTC.

This clone turned up a few times. This chain joins TRBV2 and TRBJ1-1, with D unresolved. With 4 bases removed from V and 1 base from J, the gap between germline ends came to 10 bases. Looked up from germline, CDR1 is SNHLY and CDR2 is FYNNEI. There are 14 residues in the CDR3. CDR3 sequence: CASSVWGKNTEAFF. CDR3 nucleotide sequence: TGTGCCAGCAGTGTTTGGGGAAAGAACACTGAAGCTTTCTTT.

The CDR3 spells CASSQYRREDGYTF. The CDR3 DNA is TGTGCCAGCAGCCAATATCGCAGGGAGGATGGCTACACCTTC. V is TRBV16 and J is TRBJ1-2; the D gene is possibly TRBD1 (5 bases). This CDR3 has 14 amino acids. Trimming pared 1 base from V and 6 bases from J, leaving 12 bases between. Germline V gene sequence: CDR1 KGHSY, CDR2 FQNENV. Full variable domain (missing parts from reference TRBV16 and TRBJ1-2): GEEVAQTPKHLVRGEGQKAKLYCAPIKGHSYVFWYQQVLKNEFKFLISFQNENVFDETGMPKERFSAKCLPNSPCSLEIQATKLEDSAVYFCASSQYRREDGYTFGSGTRLTVV.

The chain joins TRBV19 to TRBJ2-5; D unclear. The CDR3 length is 14 residues. V lost 5 bases, J lost 1 base, and 11 bases lay in between. CDR1 LNHDA and CDR2 SQIVND come from the germline V gene (reference sequence). CDR3 DNA: TGTGCCAGTAGTGCGAGCACCTTCCAAGAGACCCAGTACTTC. It encodes CASSASTFQETQYF.

Only one count was recorded for this clone. The chain joins TRBV7-6 to TRBJ1-1; D may be TRBD1 (6 bases). This CDR3 has 16 amino acids. The ends were cut back, 6 bases at V and 1 base at J, with 18 bases in the middle. Germline V gene lookup returns CDR1 SGHVS and CDR2 FNYEAQ. The CDR3 DNA reads as TGTGCCAGCAGTTTTCTTCCACAGGGTCGGAACACTGAAGCTTTCTTT. Translated: CASSFLPQGRNTEAFF.

V and J are TRBV9 and TRBJ2-6; D remains unclear. Trimming stripped 1 base from V and 0 bases from J, with 5 bases between. The length of the CDR3 is 15 residues. Looked up from germline, CDR1 is SGDLS and CDR2 is YYNGEE. The CDR3 DNA reads TGTGCCAGCAGCGTAAGACTCTCTGGGGCCAACGTCCTGACTTTC. It translates to CASSVRLSGANVLTF.

The gene calls are TRBV2 and TRBJ1-5; D possibly corresponds to TRBD1 (6 bases). Germline CDR1 reads SNHLY; CDR2 reads FYNNEI. CDR3 length: 13 residues. V was trimmed by 6 bases and J by 4 bases, leaving 10 bases between them. The CDR3 loop reads CASRGTSNQPQHF. The CDR3 bases are TGTGCCAGCAGGGGGACATCGAATCAGCCCCAGCATTTT.

This clone showed up just once. The chain is built from TRBV15 and TRBJ1-4; no clear D gene. CDR1 LNHNV and CDR2 YYDKDF come from the germline V gene (reference sequence). V shed 0 bases and J shed 5 bases, with 10 bases lying between them. CDR3 length: 15 residues. The DNA of the CDR3 is TGTGCCACCAGCAGAGATGCCGGGGAAAATGAAAAACTGTTTTTT. The encoded protein is CATSRDAGENEKLFF.

The CDR3 reads CAISESINLSTQPQHF. The DNA for the CDR3 is TGTGCCATCAGTGAGTCCATTAATTTGTCCACCCAGCCCCAGCATTTT. V gene TRBV10-3 combines with J gene TRBJ1-5, with unresolved D. V lost 0 bases and J 7 bases, leaving 16 bases between the germline ends. The CDR3 is made up of 16 amino acids. Germline V gives CDR1 ENHRY, CDR2 SYGVKD.